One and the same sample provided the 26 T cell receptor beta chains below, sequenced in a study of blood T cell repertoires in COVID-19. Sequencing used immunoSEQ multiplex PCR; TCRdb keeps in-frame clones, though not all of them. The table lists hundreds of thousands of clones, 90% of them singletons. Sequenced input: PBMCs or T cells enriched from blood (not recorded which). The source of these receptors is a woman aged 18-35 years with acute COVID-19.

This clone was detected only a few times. CDR3 in DNA: TGTGCCAGCCGCCCCGGGGGGGGCTCCTACGAGCAGTACTTC. Amino acid sequence: CASRPGGGSYEQYF. J is TRBJ2-7 and V is TRBV6-2 or TRBV6-3; 8 nucleotides agree with TRBD2. The CDR3 extends over 14 amino acids. The ends lost 8 bases at V and 0 bases at J; junction bases unmatched: 6. Germline CDR1 and CDR2: MNHEY and SVGEGT.

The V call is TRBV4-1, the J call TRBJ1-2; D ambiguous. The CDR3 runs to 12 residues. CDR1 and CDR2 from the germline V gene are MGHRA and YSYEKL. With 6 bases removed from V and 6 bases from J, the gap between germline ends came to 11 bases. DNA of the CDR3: TGCGCCAGCAGGGAGGACGGAAATGGCTACACCTTC. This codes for CASREDGNGYTF.

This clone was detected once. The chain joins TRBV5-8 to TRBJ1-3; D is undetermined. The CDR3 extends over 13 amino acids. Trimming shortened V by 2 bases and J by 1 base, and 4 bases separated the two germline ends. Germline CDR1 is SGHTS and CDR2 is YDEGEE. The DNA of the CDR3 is TGTGCCAGCAGCTTCAATTCTGGAAACACCATATATTTT. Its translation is CASSFNSGNTIYF.

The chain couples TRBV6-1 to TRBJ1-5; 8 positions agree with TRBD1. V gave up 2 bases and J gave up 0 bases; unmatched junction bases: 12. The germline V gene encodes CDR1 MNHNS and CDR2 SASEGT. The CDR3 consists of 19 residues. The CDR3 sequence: CASSEWMGAGGFSNQPQHF. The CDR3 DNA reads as TGTGCCAGCAGTGAATGGATGGGGGCAGGGGGCTTTAGCAATCAGCCCCAGCATTTT.

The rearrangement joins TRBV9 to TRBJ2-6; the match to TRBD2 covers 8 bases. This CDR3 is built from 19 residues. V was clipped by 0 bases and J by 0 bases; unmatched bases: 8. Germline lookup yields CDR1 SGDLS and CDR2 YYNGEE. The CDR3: CASSVGLAGRRSGANVLTF. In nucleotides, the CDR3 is TGTGCCAGCAGCGTAGGGCTAGCGGGTCGCCGCTCTGGGGCCAACGTCCTGACTTTC.

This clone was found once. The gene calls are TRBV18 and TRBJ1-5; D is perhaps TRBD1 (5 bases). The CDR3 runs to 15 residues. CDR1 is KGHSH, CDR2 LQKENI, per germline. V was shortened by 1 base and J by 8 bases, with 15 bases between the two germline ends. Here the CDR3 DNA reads TGTGCCAGCTCACCACAGGGGCCCCCAATGGAGCCCCAGCATTTT. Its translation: CASSPQGPPMEPQHF.

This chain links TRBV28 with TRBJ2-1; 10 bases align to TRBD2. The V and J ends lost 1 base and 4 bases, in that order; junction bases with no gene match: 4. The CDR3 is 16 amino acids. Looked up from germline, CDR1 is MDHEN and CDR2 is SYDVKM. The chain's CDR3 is CASSLSIAGGYNEQFF. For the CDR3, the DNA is TGTGCCAGCAGTTTATCTATAGCGGGAGGTTACAATGAGCAGTTCTTC.

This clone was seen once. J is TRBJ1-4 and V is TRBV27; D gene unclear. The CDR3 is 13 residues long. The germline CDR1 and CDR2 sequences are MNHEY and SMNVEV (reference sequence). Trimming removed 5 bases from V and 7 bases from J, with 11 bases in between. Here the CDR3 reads CASSPSVSEKLFF. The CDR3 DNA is TGTGCCAGCAGTCCCTCCGTTAGTGAAAAACTGTTTTTT.

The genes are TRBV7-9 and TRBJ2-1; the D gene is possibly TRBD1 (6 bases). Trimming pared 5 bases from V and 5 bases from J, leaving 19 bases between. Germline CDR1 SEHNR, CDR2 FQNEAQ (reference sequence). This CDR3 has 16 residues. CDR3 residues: CASSQQGSGADNEQFF. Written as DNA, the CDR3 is TGTGCCAGCAGCCAACAGGGATCTGGGGCGGACAATGAGCAGTTCTTC.

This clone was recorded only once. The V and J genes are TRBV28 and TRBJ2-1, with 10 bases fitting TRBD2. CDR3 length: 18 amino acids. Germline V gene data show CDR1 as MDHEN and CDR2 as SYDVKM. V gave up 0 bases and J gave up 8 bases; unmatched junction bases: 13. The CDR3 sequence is CASSLWREASGSSDEQFF. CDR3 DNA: TGTGCCAGCAGTTTATGGCGGGAGGCTAGCGGGAGTTCTGATGAGCAGTTCTTC.

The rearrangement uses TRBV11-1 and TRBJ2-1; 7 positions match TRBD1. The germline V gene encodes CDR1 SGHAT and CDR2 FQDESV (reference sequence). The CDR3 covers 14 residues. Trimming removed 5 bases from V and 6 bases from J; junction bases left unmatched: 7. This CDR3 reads CASSPLGTVNEQFF. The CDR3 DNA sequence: TGTGCCAGCAGCCCCTTAGGGACAGTCAATGAGCAGTTCTTC.

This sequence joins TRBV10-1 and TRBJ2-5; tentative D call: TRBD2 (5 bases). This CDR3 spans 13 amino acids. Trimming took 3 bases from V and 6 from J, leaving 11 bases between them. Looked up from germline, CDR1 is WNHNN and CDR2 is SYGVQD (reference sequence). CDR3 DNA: TGCGCCAGCAGTGATTCTCCCGGGAAGACCCAGTACTTC. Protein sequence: CASSDSPGKTQYF.

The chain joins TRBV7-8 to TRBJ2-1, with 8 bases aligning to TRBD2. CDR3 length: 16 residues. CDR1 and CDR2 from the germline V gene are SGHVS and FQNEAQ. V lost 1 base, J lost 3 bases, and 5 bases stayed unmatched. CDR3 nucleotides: TGTGCCAGCAGCTTAGTTCGACTAGCGATCTACAATGAGCAGTTCTTC. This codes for CASSLVRLAIYNEQFF.

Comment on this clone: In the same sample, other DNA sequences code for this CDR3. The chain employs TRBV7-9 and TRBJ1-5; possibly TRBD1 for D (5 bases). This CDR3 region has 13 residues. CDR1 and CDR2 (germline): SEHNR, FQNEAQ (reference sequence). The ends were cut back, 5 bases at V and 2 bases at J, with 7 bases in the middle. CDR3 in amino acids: CASSPGGNQPQHF. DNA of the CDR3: TGTGCCAGCAGCCCGGGGGGCAATCAGCCCCAGCATTTT.

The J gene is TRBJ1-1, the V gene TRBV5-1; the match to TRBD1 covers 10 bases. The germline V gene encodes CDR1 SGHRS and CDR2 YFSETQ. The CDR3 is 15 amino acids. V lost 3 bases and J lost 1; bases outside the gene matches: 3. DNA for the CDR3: TGCGCCAGCAGCTCGACAGGGGGCGCGAACACTGAAGCTTTCTTT. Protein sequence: CASSSTGGANTEAFF.

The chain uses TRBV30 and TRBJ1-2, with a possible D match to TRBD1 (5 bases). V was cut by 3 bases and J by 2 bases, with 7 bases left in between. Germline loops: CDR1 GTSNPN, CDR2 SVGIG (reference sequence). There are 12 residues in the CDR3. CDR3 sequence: CAWRRQNYGYTF. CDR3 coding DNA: TGTGCCTGGAGGAGACAGAACTATGGCTACACCTTC.

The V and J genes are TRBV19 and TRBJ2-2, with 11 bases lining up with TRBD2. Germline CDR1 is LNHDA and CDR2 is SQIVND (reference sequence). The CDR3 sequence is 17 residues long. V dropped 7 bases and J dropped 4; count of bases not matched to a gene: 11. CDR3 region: CASIRITSGSGTGELFF. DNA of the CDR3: TGTGCCAGTATAAGAATAACTAGCGGGAGTGGCACCGGGGAGCTGTTTTTT.

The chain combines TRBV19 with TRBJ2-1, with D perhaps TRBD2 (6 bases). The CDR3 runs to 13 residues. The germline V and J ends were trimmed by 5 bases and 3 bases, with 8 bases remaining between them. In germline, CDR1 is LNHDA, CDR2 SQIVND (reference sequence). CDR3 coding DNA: TGTGCCAGTAGTGAGACTAGCTACAATGAGCAGTTCTTC. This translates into CASSETSYNEQFF.

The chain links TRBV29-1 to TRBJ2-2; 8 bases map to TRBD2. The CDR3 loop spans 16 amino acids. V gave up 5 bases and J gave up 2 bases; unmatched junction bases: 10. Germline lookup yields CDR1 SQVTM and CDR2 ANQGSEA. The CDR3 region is CSVRQSIAGNTGELFF. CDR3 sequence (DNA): TGCAGCGTTCGTCAGTCCATAGCGGGAAACACCGGGGAGCTGTTTTTT.

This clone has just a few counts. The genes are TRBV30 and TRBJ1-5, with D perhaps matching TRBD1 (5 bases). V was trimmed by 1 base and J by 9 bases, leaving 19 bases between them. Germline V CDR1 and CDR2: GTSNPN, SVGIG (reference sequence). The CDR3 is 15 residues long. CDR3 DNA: TGTGCCTGGAGTGCCATTGACAGCCGCATGGGGCCCCAGCATTTT. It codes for CAWSAIDSRMGPQHF.

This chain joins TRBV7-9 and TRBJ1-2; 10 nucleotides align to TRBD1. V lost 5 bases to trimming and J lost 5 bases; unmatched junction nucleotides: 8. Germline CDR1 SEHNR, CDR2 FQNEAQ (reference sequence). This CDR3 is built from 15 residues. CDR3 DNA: TGTGCCAGCAGCACCCGACAGGGGGCTCGTTATGGCTACACCTTC. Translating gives CASSTRQGARYGYTF.

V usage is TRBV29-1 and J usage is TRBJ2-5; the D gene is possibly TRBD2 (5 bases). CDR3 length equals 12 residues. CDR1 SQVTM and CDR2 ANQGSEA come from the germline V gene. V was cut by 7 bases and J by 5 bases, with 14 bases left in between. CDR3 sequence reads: CSASAGVETQYF. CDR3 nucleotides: TGCAGCGCATCCGCCGGGGTCGAGACCCAGTACTTC.

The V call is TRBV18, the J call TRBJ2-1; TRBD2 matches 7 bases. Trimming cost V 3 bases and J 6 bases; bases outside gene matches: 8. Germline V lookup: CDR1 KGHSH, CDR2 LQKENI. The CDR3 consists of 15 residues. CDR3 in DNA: TGTGCCAGCTCACCCCGCGGGAGTCTCTCCAATGAGCAGTTCTTC. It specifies CASSPRGSLSNEQFF.

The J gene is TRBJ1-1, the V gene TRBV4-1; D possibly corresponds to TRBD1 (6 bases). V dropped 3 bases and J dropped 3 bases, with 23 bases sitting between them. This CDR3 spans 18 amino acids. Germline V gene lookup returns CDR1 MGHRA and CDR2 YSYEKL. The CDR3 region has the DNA TGCGCCAGCAGCCAGGATGAACCGACAGGCGATCCCTACACTGAAGCTTTCTTT. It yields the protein CASSQDEPTGDPYTEAFF.

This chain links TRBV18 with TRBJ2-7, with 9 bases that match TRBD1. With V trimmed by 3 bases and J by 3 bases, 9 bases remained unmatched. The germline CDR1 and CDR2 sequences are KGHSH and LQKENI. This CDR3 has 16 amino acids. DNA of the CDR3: TGTGCCAGCTCACCGGACCCCGGGACAGGGATCTACGAGCAGTACTTC. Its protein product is CASSPDPGTGIYEQYF.

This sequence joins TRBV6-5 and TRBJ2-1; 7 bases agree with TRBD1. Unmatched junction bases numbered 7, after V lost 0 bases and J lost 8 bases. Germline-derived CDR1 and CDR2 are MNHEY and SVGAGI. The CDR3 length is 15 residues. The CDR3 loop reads CASSYSARGGDEQFF. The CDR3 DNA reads TGTGCCAGCAGTTACTCGGCTAGAGGGGGCGATGAGCAGTTCTTC.